A single sample is the source of the 8 T cell receptor beta chains below, sequenced in a study of spatial heterogeneity in lung cancer. Study-level findings and limits: One measure, the expanded intratumoral alpha and beta TCR count, tracked tumor mutation counts.

Which antigens these TCRs recognize remains unknown. Sample time point: sample taken at primary tumor resection. MiXCR was run by TCRdb on the 5' RACE reads, yielding one entry per CDR3 protein. Of some 4,100 distinct CDR3 sequences in the sample, roughly 6% were seen once. Specimen: lung tumor tissue, collected at surgery. The source is a male donor with early-stage non-small cell lung cancer.

This clonotype ranks as medium-sized. The V call is TRBV4-2, the J call TRBJ1-1; D call uncertain. The CDR3 covers 16 residues. V lost 1 base to trimming and J lost 1 base, with 13 bases between them. CDR1 is LGHNA and CDR2 is YNFKEQ in the germline V gene. DNA for the CDR3: TGTGCCAGCAGCCAAGGCCTCTTCGGAGAGAACACTGAAGCTTTCTTT. It yields the protein CASSQGLFGENTEAFF.

This clonotype was picked up many times. V and J are TRBV10-2 and TRBJ1-1, with D unclear. The V gene's germline CDR1 is WSHSY and CDR2 SAAADI. This CDR3 has 14 amino acids. V lost 3 bases to trimming and J lost 3 bases, with 11 bases between them. CDR3 in amino acids: CASSDQEGYTEAFF. The DNA of the CDR3 is TGCGCCAGCAGTGACCAAGAAGGCTACACTGAAGCTTTCTTT.

This chain uses TRBV2 with TRBJ1-2, with D uncertain. Trimming took off 7 bases at V and 3 bases at J, with 9 bases between the two ends. Germline assignment: CDR1 SNHLY and CDR2 FYNNEI. This CDR3 is built from 12 residues. In DNA form, the CDR3 reads TGTGCCAGCAAGAGAGTTGACTATGGCTACACCTTC. Amino acids: CASKRVDYGYTF.

By sample share, this clonotype is medium-sized. The chain joins TRBV20-1 to TRBJ2-7, with 10 bases that match TRBD1. The CDR3 sequence is 14 residues long. With 6 bases clipped from V and 4 bases from J, the junction kept 9 bases outside the gene matches. Looked up from germline, CDR1 is DFQATT and CDR2 is SNEGSKA (reference sequence). The CDR3 region has the DNA TGCAGTGCGAGGGCCGGGACAGGGGAATACGAGCAGTACTTC. Its protein is CSARAGTGEYEQYF.

This clonotype was counted ten times or more. The chain combines TRBV4-1 with TRBJ2-1, with TRBD2 matching 8 bases. The CDR3 is made up of 16 amino acids. The V gene end was trimmed by 0 bases and the J gene end by 7 bases; junction bases not matched to a gene: 8. Germline V CDR1 and CDR2: MGHRA, YSYEKL. CDR3 DNA: TGCGCCAGCAGCCAAGAGGGGATAGCGGGGAAAAATGAGCAGTTCTTC. Its protein is CASSQEGIAGKNEQFF.

This clonotype was detected ten times or more. In nucleotides, the CDR3 is TGTGCCAGCAGTAGGGGACAGGGGTTGGGCAATCAGCCCCAGCATTTT. Encoded protein: CASSRGQGLGNQPQHF. V usage is TRBV12-3 or TRBV12-4 and J usage is TRBJ1-5; 10 bases are shared with TRBD1. Trimming at V came to 5 bases and at J to 2 bases, leaving 6 bases not matched to a gene. The CDR3 totals 16 residues.

This clonotype has a handful of counts. The chain links TRBV5-4 to TRBJ1-1, with 9 bases aligning to TRBD1. The ends lost 5 bases at V and 5 bases at J; junction bases unmatched: 7. Germline-derived CDR1 and CDR2 are SGHNT and YYREEE (reference sequence). The CDR3 spans 14 residues. The CDR3 here is CASSLQGARTEAFF. For the CDR3, the DNA is TGTGCCAGCAGTCTACAGGGGGCGCGGACTGAAGCTTTCTTT.

This clonotype rates as medium-sized. The chain couples TRBV4-3 to TRBJ2-5; D might be TRBD1 (5 bases). The CDR3 loop spans 13 amino acids. V lost 1 base and J 5 bases, leaving 8 bases between the germline ends. Per germline, CDR1 LGHNA and CDR2 YSLEER. CDR3 region: CASSQVKGETQYF. Written as DNA, the CDR3 is TGCGCCAGCAGCCAAGTGAAGGGGGAGACCCAGTACTTC.